This T cell receptor (beta chain) stems from a study of blood T cells in healthy people across ages (dated by TCRdb to the mid-2010s). Looking at the study overall: In model experiments, template switching captured about one uniquely barcoded TCR beta cDNA molecule for every two T cells. For two donors (one aged 18 to 29 and one aged 80 or older), the study analyzed two additional independent replicas of 1 million unique cDNA reads from the same blood draw. Four age groups were formed from the donors: young (average approximately 17 years), middle-aged (approximately 40), aged (roughly 59) and long-lived (roughly 88). To avoid experimental bias, donors of different ages were spread randomly across the sequencing lanes. To track age-related changes in TCR beta repertoire diversity, the study relied on deep sequencing normalized with unique cDNA molecular identifiers. Results the study describes overall, beyond this receptor: Because the CMV infection status of the donors was unknown, age-related changes in expanded clonotypes may potentially have been confounded. The percentage of naive T cells measured by flow cytometry correlated strongly with observed TCR beta diversity. Because profiling used bulk unsorted PBMCs, naive and antigen-experienced compartments could not be compared conclusively. Total diversity estimates from one million sequenced T cells were considered lower bounds and underestimates. Compared with the aged group, the long-lived group had more naive CD4+ T cells, fewer expanded clones and increased TCR diversity, suggesting age selection. As age increased, observed TCR beta diversity per million T cells dropped in a roughly linear way, and a significant reduction was already evident by age 40.

Remarks on this clonotype: Its antigen target is currently unknown. Per-base qualities were not stored, and no clone one base away is much larger.

To prepare the library, 5' RACE was applied. The instrument was an Illumina HiSeq 2500. The second PCR ran for roughly 7 to 12 cycles and used a J-beta primer mix along with a sample-barcoded 5' primer. Each TCR beta cDNA molecule received a unique molecular identifier from a template-switch 5' adaptor carrying 12 random nucleotides. Each sample yielded at least 2.5 million CDR3-containing paired-end reads. The Mint cDNA synthesis kit, primed by a TRBC-specific oligonucleotide, was used to synthesize first-strand cDNA from all RNA. Following uracil-DNA glycosylase treatment, all cDNA underwent a first 18-cycle PCR with the universal primers M1SS and BC2_uni_R. The authors processed their data as follows. For normalization, 1 million high-quality reads, each with a distinct molecular identifier, were randomly selected from each sample. Instead of being binned into consensus sequences, reads that shared molecular identifiers were thrown out. MiTCR, with a Q25 quality threshold and the strictest error-elimination algorithm, was used for CDR3 identification, clonotype clustering and error correction. A nonparametric unseen species model with Euler transformation was used to estimate a lower bound on total TCR beta diversity. The raw public reads went through TCRdb reprocessing: fastp at Q25, MiXCR clone calling, in-frame beta chains kept. A single entry per CDR3 protein holds the most common genes and DNA from its merged rows. None of the V and J calls come from the authors' own analysis; TCRdb made them. This sample lists roughly 650,000 distinct CDR3 sequences; approximately 30% were detected once. The ten biggest clones cover approximately 15% of the sample.

Systemically healthy Caucasian individuals from Russia, around 38 in total and aged about 6 to 100 years, were included as donors. Approximately 11 milliliters of peripheral blood were drawn from each donor into EDTA-treated Vacutainer tubes. Ficoll-Paque density-gradient centrifugation was used to isolate PBMCs, with at least 6.5 million per sample. Trizol reagent was used to extract total RNA from the PBMCs, yielding at least 6 micrograms per sample. Naive CD45RAhigh/CD27high T cell percentages were measured by flow cytometry on a PBMC aliquot from every donor. The CDR3 goes from the cysteine to the phenylalanine over 16 residues. Of the read, only the CDR3 DNA is kept; its 48 bases are in frame from base 1. Germline trimming: 1 base from V, 4 bases from J; junction bases outside gene matches: 3. CDR1 and CDR2 were assigned from the germline V gene as SGHTA and FQGNSA.

The receptor was isolated from an elderly woman in good health. Donor details come from another sample of the same person, matched by shared clones. The sample consisted of blood. This sequence uses TRBV7-2 and TRBJ2-5, with 13 bases matching TRBD2. DNA sequence: TGTGCCAGCAGCTTAGAGGGGACTAGCGGGGTAGAGACCCAGTACTTC. This encodes CASSLEGTSGVETQYF.